The T cell receptor (beta chain) described here comes from a study of shared clonotypes between healthy human individuals. Study-wide background: A donor's plate count was three for CD4 naive and three for CD4 memory; CD8 naive had two and CD8 memory one.

In the case of this clone: What it recognizes is unknown.

Naive CD8 isolation took CD45RO-negative cells positively selected for CCR7 and excluded terminally differentiated effector memory CD45RA+ cells. The repertoire was sequenced with immunoSEQ multiplex PCR; TCRdb's copy has only in-frame clones and lacks some. The sample contains 800,000 or so clones, 96% of which appear only once. J was trimmed by 7 bases and V by 1 base; bases with no gene match: 7. Germline CDR1 reads MGHRA; CDR2 reads YSYEKL. This CDR3 region has 16 residues. Whole-study findings and limits: Naive CD4 clonotypes were shared across a handful of donors at roughly 5.3%. Clonotypes shared by all four donors outscored non-shared clonotypes in generation probability. In the sorted subsets, rarefaction showed sequencing was incomplete despite large depth.

The sample comprised naive CD8+ T cells sorted from blood. The rearrangement links TRBV4-1 to TRBJ2-1; 10 bases map to TRBD1. The sequence came from a man between 25 and 39 years old in good health. The CDR3 is CASSQGWTGGLNEQFF. In DNA, the CDR3 is TGCGCCAGCAGCCAAGGTTGGACAGGGGGGTTAAATGAGCAGTTCTTC.